This passage covers 6 T cell receptor beta chains from one sample sequenced in a study of cytomegalovirus exposure and HLA in healthy donors. Vbeta (60) and Jbeta (13) primers were used in the PCR. Some clones are missing from TCRdb's copy, which holds only in-frame ones; the method was immunoSEQ multiplex PCR. This table has about 130,000 clones, about two thirds appearing once. The specimen was PBMCs. The receptors derive from a woman aged 55-70 years in good health and CMV-seropositive.

The chain has TRBV7-9 and TRBJ1-6; 11 positions match TRBD1. V lost 2 bases, J lost 9 bases, and 12 bases stayed unmatched. The V gene's germline CDR1 is SEHNR and CDR2 FQNEAQ (reference sequence). The CDR3 covers 18 residues. The CDR3 sequence: CASSLPRGGTGGRSPLHF. In DNA, the CDR3 is TGTGCCAGCAGCTTACCGCGAGGGGGGACAGGGGGACGTTCACCCCTCCACTTT.

Remarks on this clone: An end of the junction differs from the germline gene, which may be a read error. V usage is TRBV11-3 and J usage is TRBJ2-1, with a possible D match to TRBD1 (6 bases). CDR3 size: 15 residues. Germline V gene lookup returns CDR1 SGHNT and CDR2 YENEEA. CDR3 nucleotides: TGTGCCAGCAGCCTAGACAGGACTGATCACAATGAGCAGTTCTTC. Encoded protein: CASSLDRTDHNEQFF.

Concerning this clone itself: At one end, the junction sequence differs from germline, possibly due to a read error. The same CDR3 is also encoded by other DNA sequences in this sample. This chain joins TRBV6-5 and TRBJ1-1; the D gene is possibly TRBD1 (5 bases). CDR1 and CDR2 from the germline V gene are MNHEY and SVGAGI. The CDR3 is made up of 15 amino acids. The CDR3 here is CASSYLRGGEGEAFF. The CDR3 coding sequence is TGTGCCAGCAGTTACCTCCGGGGGGGAGAGGGTGAAGCTTTCTTC.

The gene calls are TRBV6-1 and TRBJ2-2; TRBD1 agrees at 8 bases. Germline V gives CDR1 MNHNS, CDR2 SASEGT. CDR3 length: 14 residues. V was clipped by 11 bases and J by 1 base; unmatched bases: 6. CDR3 nucleotide sequence: TGTGCCGGCCGACAGGGGATGAACACCGGGGAGCTGTTTTTT. Encoded protein: CAGRQGMNTGELFF.

This clone has just one count. In DNA form, the CDR3 reads TGTGCCAGCAGCGTAGGGAGGGTAACTAATGAAAAACTGTTTTTT. Translating it yields CASSVGRVTNEKLFF. This chain connects TRBV9 to TRBJ1-4; D is ambiguous. V lost 0 bases and J 1 base, leaving 7 bases between the germline ends. CDR3 length: 15 amino acids. Germline V gene lookup returns CDR1 SGDLS and CDR2 YYNGEE.

The genes are TRBV4-1 and TRBJ1-5; D is unresolved. Trimming left V 3 bases short and J 0 bases short, with 18 bases between. Germline-derived CDR1 and CDR2 are MGHRA and YSYEKL. CDR3 length: 18 amino acids. DNA for the CDR3: TGCGCCAGCAGCCAGATTAGGAGCACGGCGTATAGCAATCAGCCCCAGCATTTT. Its protein product is CASSQIRSTAYSNQPQHF.